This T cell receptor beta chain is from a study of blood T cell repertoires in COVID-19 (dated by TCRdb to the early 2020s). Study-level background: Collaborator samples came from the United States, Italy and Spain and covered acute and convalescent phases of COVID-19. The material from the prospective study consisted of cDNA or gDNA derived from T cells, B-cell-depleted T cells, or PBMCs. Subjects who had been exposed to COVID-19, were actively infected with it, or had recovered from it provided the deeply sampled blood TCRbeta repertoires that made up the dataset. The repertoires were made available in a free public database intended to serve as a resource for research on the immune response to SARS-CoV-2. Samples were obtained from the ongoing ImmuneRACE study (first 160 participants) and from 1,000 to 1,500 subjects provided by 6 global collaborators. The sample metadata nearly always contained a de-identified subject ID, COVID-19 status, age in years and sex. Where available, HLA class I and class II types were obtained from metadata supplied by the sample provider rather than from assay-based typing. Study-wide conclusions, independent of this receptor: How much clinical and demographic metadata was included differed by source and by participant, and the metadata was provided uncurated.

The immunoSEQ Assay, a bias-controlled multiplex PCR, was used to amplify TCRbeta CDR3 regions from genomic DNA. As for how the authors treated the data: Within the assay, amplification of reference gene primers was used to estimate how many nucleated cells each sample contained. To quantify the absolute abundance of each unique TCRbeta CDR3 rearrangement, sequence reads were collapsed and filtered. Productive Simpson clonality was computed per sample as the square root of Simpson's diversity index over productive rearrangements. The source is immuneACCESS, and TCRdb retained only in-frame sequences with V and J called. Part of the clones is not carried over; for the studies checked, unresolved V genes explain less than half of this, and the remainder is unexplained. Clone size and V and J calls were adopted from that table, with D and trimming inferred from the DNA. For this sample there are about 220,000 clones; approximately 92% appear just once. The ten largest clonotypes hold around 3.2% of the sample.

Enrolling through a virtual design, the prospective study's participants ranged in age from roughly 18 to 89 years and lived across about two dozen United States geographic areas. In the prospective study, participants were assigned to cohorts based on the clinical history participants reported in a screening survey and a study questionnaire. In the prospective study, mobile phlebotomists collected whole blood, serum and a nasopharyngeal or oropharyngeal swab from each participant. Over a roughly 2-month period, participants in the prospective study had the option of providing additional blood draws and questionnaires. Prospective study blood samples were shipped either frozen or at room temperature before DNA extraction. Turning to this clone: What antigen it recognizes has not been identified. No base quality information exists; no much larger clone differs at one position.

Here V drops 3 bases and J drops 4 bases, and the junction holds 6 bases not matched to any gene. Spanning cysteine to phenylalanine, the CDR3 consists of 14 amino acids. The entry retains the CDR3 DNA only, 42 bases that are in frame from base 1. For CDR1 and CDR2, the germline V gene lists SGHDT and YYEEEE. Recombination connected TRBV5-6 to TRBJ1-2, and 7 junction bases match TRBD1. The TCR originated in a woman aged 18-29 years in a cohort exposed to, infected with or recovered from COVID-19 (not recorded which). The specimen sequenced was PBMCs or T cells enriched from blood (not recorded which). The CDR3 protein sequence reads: CASSSQGTSYGYTF. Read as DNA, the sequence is TGTGCCAGCAGCTCACAGGGGACTAGCTATGGCTACACCTTC.